A selection of T cell receptor beta chains follows, all from one sample in a study of control samples from healthy donors and cancer patients. Assay used: immunoSEQ multiplex PCR; TCRdb lists only in-frame clones, some missing. The table includes around 78,000 clones, approximately 94% detected once. Material: blood. These receptors originate from a woman under 30 in good health. The CDR3 runs from the conserved cysteine through the conserved F or W.

15 TRBV5-1 CASSLDGPSYNEQFF
15 TRBV10-1 CASSEGSGGADEQFF
18 TRBV25-1 CASSEYVGTSGITGELFF
14 TRBV6-5 CASSLRRSGQPQHF
13 TRBV20-1 CSASPPTNEKLFF
15 TRBV7-8 CASSRETSEAYEQYF
15 TRBV9 CASSLEPDRGDGYTF
12 TRBV7-3 CASSLLNTEAFF
15 TRBV6-5 CASSPRDRGTDTQYF
15 TRBV5-1 CASSFRTSGTDEQFF
14 TRBV7-3 CASSSTGGEVGYTF
14 TRBV10-2 CASSEGTEGNTIYF
13 TRBV12-3/TRBV12-4 CASSVRENTEAFF
15 TRBV9 CASSVAPGQEYEQYF
15 TRBV2 CASRPPGQGSYEQYF
12 TRBV28 CASSFGNQPQHF
14 TRBV10-3 CAISEWQSTDTQYF
15 TRBV5-4 CASSSSGGPQETQYF
14 TRBV7-9 CASSSEGGWVGYTF
13 TRBV21-1 CASSKTSPETQYF
15 TRBV7-3 CASSRGASGDYEQYF
16 TRBV4-2 CASSQLRLAAYNEQFF
17 TRBV3-1/TRBV3-2 CASSQDLSGLRGNTIYF
15 TRBV10-3 CAISESRGGSDEQFF
12 TRBV7-2 CASSLANQPQHF
13 TRBV3-1/TRBV3-2 CASSQGGGNEAFF
17 TRBV5-6 CASSPGRGATAKNIQYF
16 TRBV9 CASSVATGGASREQFF
13 TRBV12-5 CASGLDVYNEQFF
14 TRBV19 CASNRQGAMNGYTF
15 TRBV7-2 CASSLEGRGGEKLFF
13 TRBV7-9 CASTLNTYTEAFF
15 TRBV15 CATSRETTVGEKLFF
14 TRBV6-5 CASSGGVSTDTQYF
13 TRBV27 CASSLRPGYGYTF
16 TRBV14 CASSIYTGTAGNTIYF
13 TRBV6-1 CASSEAFGYGYTF
17 TRBV4-2 CASSWRLGGDMNTEAFF
12 TRBV3-1/TRBV3-2 CASSQGVRGYTF
18 TRBV28 CASSLVGQEGRKFRTQYF
14 TRBV5-4 CASSWTGRENIQYF
15 TRBV5-4 CASSKTDGVVGKLFF
13 TRBV7-2 CASSSDRGPPLHF
15 TRBV5-4 CASSLVNQMNTEAFF
17 TRBV13 CASSLVAGTGSNYGYTF
14 TRBV28 CASSFENTGTEAFF